The rows below give T cell receptor beta chains drawn from one sample of a study of cytomegalovirus exposure and HLA in healthy donors. Here immunoSEQ multiplex PCR was the method, and the copy in TCRdb shows in-frame clones only, minus some. The table records 140,000 to 150,000 clones, 70% to 85% of them present only once. Specimen: PBMCs. These receptors were collected from a middle-aged man in good health and CMV-seronegative. The conserved cysteine and the conserved F or W are not part of the CDR3 here. The D gene is left open where the match is weak.

>-|TRBV19
ASRGRLNSPLH
>-|TRBV5-1
ASSPEPLGSFNEQF
>-|TRBV6-1
ASSAGGRGPSYEQY
>-|TRBV6-4
ASETVDNSPLH
>TRBD1|TRBV29-1
SVADRDRGYEQY
>-|TRBV5-1
ASSPTGRGTQY
>TRBD1|TRBV4-1
ASSQAGQGGAYEQY
>TRBD2|TRBV11-3
ASSAGVVLSYEQY
>TRBD2|TRBV4-1
ASSQISGGARETQY
>TRBD2|TRBV2
ASSELVGWTSGSTSYEQY
>-|TRBV7-8
ASSFTVGRQNIQY
>TRBD1|TRBV4-3
ASSQGQGESPLH
>-|TRBV28
ASRAGRREQY
>-|TRBV5-1
ASSLQGGTYNEQF
>TRBD1|TRBV29-1
SVRRQGARQAF
>-|TRBV11-3
ASSLAGAGTQY
>TRBD1|TRBV6-1
ASSRTGASGNTIY
>TRBD2|TRBV9
ASSPTTTSGIYEQY
>-|TRBV11-2
ASSFSPNQPQH
>TRBD2|TRBV4-1
ASSGITTSNTDTQY
>-|TRBV10-3
AISRDWNTGELF
>TRBD2|TRBV7-9
ASSLVGTSGRKRNEQF
>TRBD2|TRBV28
ASSLQRGASYEQY
>TRBD1|TRBV7-9
ASSGTGAAGELF
>-|TRBV28
ASSYARHSYEQY
>TRBD2|TRBV7-9
ASRSRLAGGRGNPDTQY
>-|TRBV7-2
ASSLFGGNSNQPQH
>-|TRBV5-8
ASSAYRAAGDTQY
>TRBD2|TRBV13
ASSYTGTSGRSETQY
>-|TRBV5-6
ASSPRSYEQY
>TRBD1|TRBV28
ASSTGQGNYEQY
>-|TRBV9
ASSVVPGGAGYT
>-|TRBV5-1
ASSLNQGRETQY
>-|TRBV29-1
SVVLGDPYEQY
>-|TRBV6-1
ASSARGTEYEQY
>-|TRBV4-3
ASSQGNGRHYNEQF
>-|TRBV19
ASRTPGGFNQPQH
>TRBD1|TRBV10-3
AVGDRDTQY
>-|TRBV2
ASSEGMGEKLF
>TRBD2|TRBV4-1
ASSQGLAVQETQY
>TRBD2|TRBV2
ASSDLPLAAYNEQF
>TRBD2|TRBV4-2
ATRREGTGELF
>-|TRBV19
ASSYSTDTQY
>-|TRBV14
ASSQEQGIYEQY
>-|TRBV7-9
ASSSRTGLPATNEKLF
>TRBD1|TRBV25-1
ASSELGQVMGAF
>TRBD1|TRBV28
ASSTGTGGLVGELF
>TRBD2|TRBV13
ASSTRGGRTDTQY
>TRBD1|TRBV27
ASSKGIRGTGITEAF
>TRBD1|TRBV2
ARGWTGGEETQY
>-|TRBV29-1
SVDTASTDTQY
>-|TRBV11-2
ASSDSSTDTQY
>-|TRBV5-1
ASSLAPLTTDTQY
>TRBD1|TRBV19
ASTLGTGYEKLF